The rows below give T cell receptor beta chains drawn from one sample of a study of CD8 T cell repertoires and HIV-1 epitope variants. Using immunoSEQ multiplex PCR, the repertoire was profiled, and TCRdb retains in-frame clones only, with some absent. The sample carries some 5,600 clones, more than 60% recorded once. The antigens for these receptors are not known. The sequencing sample was made of cultured CD8+ T cells derived from PBMCs. These TCRs come from a male donor with HIV. The CDR3 runs from the conserved cysteine through the conserved F or W. The order of the fields is D gene, clone size, J gene, V gene, CDR3 DNA, CDR3 protein. The D gene is left open where the match is weak. Clone size is given for some rows only: seen once, a few or many times, or a class if the clone is expanded.

D: TRBD2; size: once; J: TRBJ2-7; V: TRBV5-1; DNA: TGCGCCAGCAGCTTGAACAACCAGCGGGACGCCTACGAGCAGTACTTC; CDR3: CASSLNNQRDAYEQYF
D: NA; size: NA; J: TRBJ2-2; V: TRBV5-4; DNA: TGTGCCAGCAGCTTTCTGGGGCCCGGGGAGCTGTTTTTT; CDR3: CASSFLGPGELFF
D: NA; size: NA; J: TRBJ2-2; V: TRBV14; DNA: TGTGCCAGCAGCCATCGTCAGCCCTACACCGGGGAGCTGTTTTTT; CDR3: CASSHRQPYTGELFF
D: NA; size: NA; J: TRBJ2-4; V: TRBV6-6; DNA: TGTGCCAGCAGTTCCCCCGATAGGGCCAAAAACATTCAGTACTTC; CDR3: CASSSPDRAKNIQYF
D: TRBD2; size: once; J: TRBJ2-2; V: TRBV19; DNA: TGTGCCAGTAGTTCGGGAGGGGCCGGGGAGCTGTTTTTT; CDR3: CASSSGGAGELFF
D: NA; size: NA; J: TRBJ1-2; V: TRBV13; DNA: TGTGCCAGCAGCTTCGCGGACAGCTTCTATGGCTACACCTTC; CDR3: CASSFADSFYGYTF
D: NA; size: NA; J: TRBJ2-7; V: TRBV4-3; DNA: TGCGCCAGCGGCCAGGACCACAGAAACCTTAACTACGAGCAGTACTTC; CDR3: CASGQDHRNLNYEQYF
D: NA; size: few; J: TRBJ1-2; V: TRBV28; DNA: TGTGCCAGCAGTTTATTGGAGGGAGACTATGGCTACACCTTC; CDR3: CASSLLEGDYGYTF
D: NA; size: NA; J: TRBJ1-1; V: TRBV29-1; DNA: TGCAGCGCATCCCTGACAGATATGAACACTGAAGCTTTCTTT; CDR3: CSASLTDMNTEAFF
D: NA; size: NA; J: TRBJ2-7; V: TRBV13; DNA: TGTGCCAGCAGCTTAAGTGCCGGCAGCTCCTACGAGCAGTACTTC; CDR3: CASSLSAGSSYEQYF
D: NA; size: once; J: TRBJ1-1; V: TRBV27; DNA: TGTGCCAGCAGTTTATGGGGTGGGGTGAACACTGAAGCTTTCTTT; CDR3: CASSLWGGVNTEAFF
D: TRBD2; size: NA; J: TRBJ2-5; V: TRBV7-2; DNA: TGTGCCAGCAGCTCCGGCGGGGGGGTCCAAGAGACCCAGTACTTC; CDR3: CASSSGGGVQETQYF
D: NA; size: NA; J: TRBJ1-1; V: TRBV9; DNA: TGTGCCAGCAGCGTAGTGGTTAGGAACACTGAAGCTTTCTTT; CDR3: CASSVVVRNTEAFF
D: TRBD1; size: NA; J: TRBJ2-1; V: TRBV29-1; DNA: TGCAGCGTGATAGGACAGGGGCTTTGGGAAAAGTTCTTC; CDR3: CSVIGQGLWEKFF
D: TRBD1; size: few; J: TRBJ2-7; V: TRBV5-6; DNA: TGTGCCAGCAGCTTCGAGGGGACAGAATACGAGCAGTACTTC; CDR3: CASSFEGTEYEQYF
D: TRBD2; size: few; J: TRBJ2-3; V: TRBV7-9; DNA: TGTGCCAGCAGCACTACTAGCGGGGGACCAGATACGCAGTATTTT; CDR3: CASSTTSGGPDTQYF
D: NA; size: NA; J: TRBJ1-5; V: TRBV7-2; DNA: TGTGCCAGCAGCTTGGGACGGGCGGCAGGTCAGCCCCAGCATTTT; CDR3: CASSLGRAAGQPQHF
D: NA; size: NA; J: TRBJ2-2; V: TRBV7-9; DNA: TGTGCCAGCAGCTTAAAGCCGGCGGGAGGGGAGCTGTTTTTT; CDR3: CASSLKPAGGELFF
D: TRBD1; size: NA; J: TRBJ2-7; V: TRBV6-5; DNA: TGTGCCAGCAGCCCCGGGACAGGGTCATACGAGCAGTACTTC; CDR3: CASSPGTGSYEQYF
D: NA; size: NA; J: TRBJ2-3; V: TRBV5-1; DNA: TGCGCCAGCAGCTTGGCGGTAACAGATACGCAGTATTTT; CDR3: CASSLAVTDTQYF
D: NA; size: NA; J: TRBJ2-2; V: TRBV28; DNA: TGTGCCAGCAGTTTAGAGACCGGGGAGCTGTTTTTT; CDR3: CASSLETGELFF
D: TRBD1; size: few; J: TRBJ1-1; V: TRBV5-1; DNA: TGCGCCAGCAGCTTGGCCCAGACAGGGGCGCTGAACACTGAAGCTTTCTTT; CDR3: CASSLAQTGALNTEAFF
D: NA; size: once; J: TRBJ2-4; V: TRBV7-8; DNA: TGTGCCAGCAGCTTAGCGGGGTGGGGGGTACCGCACGGAAACATTCAGTACTTC; CDR3: CASSLAGWGVPHGNIQYF
D: TRBD1; size: few; J: TRBJ1-6; V: TRBV5-8; DNA: TGTGCCAGCAGTCGAGACAGGGGTGGTTCACCCCTCCACTTT; CDR3: CASSRDRGGSPLHF
D: NA; size: NA; J: TRBJ1-2; V: TRBV19; DNA: TGTGCCAGTAGTATAGGCAGGGTGGATCGCTATGGCTACACCTTC; CDR3: CASSIGRVDRYGYTF
D: NA; size: NA; J: TRBJ2-3; V: TRBV28; DNA: TGTGCCAGCAGTTTATCGACTAGCACAGATACGCAGTATTTT; CDR3: CASSLSTSTDTQYF
D: NA; size: NA; J: TRBJ2-7; V: TRBV27; DNA: TGTGCCAGTATGGGCCGTGGACTAAACTACGAGCAGTACTTC; CDR3: CASMGRGLNYEQYF
D: NA; size: NA; J: TRBJ1-3; V: TRBV6-5; DNA: TGTGCCACTTTATCTAATTTCCTCTCTGGAAACACCATATATTTT; CDR3: CATLSNFLSGNTIYF
D: TRBD2; size: NA; J: TRBJ2-7; V: TRBV7-6; DNA: TGTGCCAGCAGCCGCGGCGCTAGCGGGGGGGATACCTACGAGCAGTACTTC; CDR3: CASSRGASGGDTYEQYF
D: NA; size: NA; J: TRBJ1-5; V: TRBV7-8; DNA: TGTGCCAGCAGCTTGGGGGGAGCGCCCCAGCATTTT; CDR3: CASSLGGAPQHF
D: TRBD1; size: NA; J: TRBJ1-6; V: TRBV27; DNA: TGTGCCAGCAGTGGACAGGGGCCCTTAAATTCACCCCTCCACTTT; CDR3: CASSGQGPLNSPLHF
D: NA; size: NA; J: TRBJ2-7; V: TRBV5-8; DNA: TGTGCCAGCAGCTGGGTCGACAGAACCTACGAGCAGTACTTC; CDR3: CASSWVDRTYEQYF
D: TRBD1; size: NA; J: TRBJ1-2; V: TRBV14; DNA: TGTGCCAGCAGCACCGGGACAGGGTATGGCTACACCTTC; CDR3: CASSTGTGYGYTF
D: NA; size: once; J: TRBJ1-1; V: TRBV7-2; DNA: TGTGCCAGCAGCTTAGACGCAACAGGGTACACTGAAGCTTTCTTT; CDR3: CASSLDATGYTEAFF
D: TRBD2; size: NA; J: TRBJ2-1; V: TRBV19; DNA: TGTGCCAGTAGTAGCGGGACTAGCGGGAGGGGGGGATACAATGAGCAGTTCTTC; CDR3: CASSSGTSGRGGYNEQFF
D: NA; size: NA; J: TRBJ2-1; V: TRBV5-1; DNA: TGCGCCAGCAGCTTGGCCCTCAATGAGCAGTTCTTC; CDR3: CASSLALNEQFF
D: NA; size: NA; J: TRBJ1-5; V: TRBV6-1; DNA: TGTGCCAGCAGTGAAGGGGCAGCGGATTGGAATCAGCCCCAGCATTTT; CDR3: CASSEGAADWNQPQHF
D: NA; size: NA; J: TRBJ2-7; V: TRBV5-8; DNA: TGTGCCAGCAGCCTGATCCGGTTGGAGCAGTACTTC; CDR3: CASSLIRLEQYF
D: TRBD2; size: NA; J: TRBJ2-7; V: TRBV5-4; DNA: TGTGCCAGCAGCTTGAAGCGGGGGGACCCTTACGAGCAGTACTTC; CDR3: CASSLKRGDPYEQYF
D: NA; size: NA; J: TRBJ2-1; V: TRBV19; DNA: TGTGCCAGTAGTATAGGGAGCGGAACCTACAATGAGCAGTTCTTC; CDR3: CASSIGSGTYNEQFF
D: NA; size: NA; J: TRBJ2-7; V: TRBV4-3; DNA: TGCGCCAGCAGCCAAGATCGCTTAGGTTACAGCTACGAGCAGTACTTC; CDR3: CASSQDRLGYSYEQYF
D: TRBD2; size: NA; J: TRBJ2-1; V: TRBV28; DNA: TGTGCCAGCAGTCGGCTAGCGGGCCGGGATGAGCAGTTCTTC; CDR3: CASSRLAGRDEQFF
D: TRBD2; size: NA; J: TRBJ2-7; V: TRBV7-9; DNA: TGTGCCAGCAGCTTACTGGCGGGAGGTCTGGACGAGCAGTACTTC; CDR3: CASSLLAGGLDEQYF
D: NA; size: NA; J: TRBJ2-1; V: TRBV7-9; DNA: TGTGCCAGCAGCTTAGGGGATCCGGGACCCCCTCCGTATGAGCAGTTCTTC; CDR3: CASSLGDPGPPPYEQFF
D: NA; size: few; J: TRBJ2-2; V: TRBV20-1; DNA: TGCAGTGCTAGAGGCCCCGGGGAGCTGTTTTTT; CDR3: CSARGPGELFF
D: NA; size: NA; J: TRBJ1-4; V: TRBV28; DNA: TGTGCCAGCAAAACCTCGGTGTCAACTAATGAAAAACTGTTTTTT; CDR3: CASKTSVSTNEKLFF
D: NA; size: NA; J: TRBJ1-2; V: TRBV5-4; DNA: TGTGCCAGCAGCCCTGGGGCCGATAACTATGGCTACACCTTC; CDR3: CASSPGADNYGYTF
D: TRBD1; size: once; J: TRBJ1-1; V: TRBV28; DNA: TGTGCCAGCACAATGGACAGGGGAACTTCTGAAGCTTTCTTT; CDR3: CASTMDRGTSEAFF
D: NA; size: NA; J: TRBJ1-5; V: TRBV7-8; DNA: TGTGCCAGCAGCCGTGGGGGCTCGAGCAATCAGCCCCAGCATTTT; CDR3: CASSRGGSSNQPQHF
D: NA; size: NA; J: TRBJ2-1; V: TRBV5-5; DNA: TGTGCCAGCAGCTTGACAGGGTTGGGGCAGTTCTTC; CDR3: CASSLTGLGQFF
D: NA; size: once; J: TRBJ2-1; V: TRBV28; DNA: TGTGCCAGCAGTTTGGTTAGTCCGCTAGGTGAGCAGTTCTTC; CDR3: CASSLVSPLGEQFF